Described below is a single T cell receptor (beta chain) sequence and its context. This entry is derived from a study of blood T cell repertoires in COVID-19. Turning to the study itself: Sites across the United States, Italy and Spain contributed samples from acute and convalescent COVID-19. In each case, the material was cDNA or gDNA derived from T cells, B-cell-depleted T cells, or PBMCs.

Looked up from germline, CDR1 is SGHDT and CDR2 is YYEEEE. With 0 bases removed from V and 5 bases from J, the gap between germline ends came to 9 bases. This CDR3 contains 13 residues. Per the original data handling: From reference gene primer amplification, estimates of nucleated cell counts were derived. Sequenced by immunoSEQ multiplex PCR; TCRdb stores in-frame clones only, minus some. From that table come the V and J calls and clone size; the DNA was used to work out D and trimming. The sample has some 64,000 clones; about 76% are singletons. Material: peripheral blood. The sequence came from a human donor in a cohort sampled during active COVID-19. The rearrangement links TRBV5-6 to TRBJ2-7; perhaps TRBD1 as D (5 bases). The chain's CDR3 is CASSLGQRNEQYF. The DNA of the CDR3 is TGTGCCAGCAGCTTGGGACAGCGAAACGAGCAGTACTTC.